This T cell receptor (beta chain) was documented in a study of beta chain features in type 1 diabetes. General study findings and limits: The study found fewer insertions and more deletions at VDJ junctions in type 1 diabetes patients. TCRB CDR3s from Type 1 diabetes patients were moderately but significantly shorter in all four CD4+ subsets.

This clone was picked up a small number of times. What it binds is unknown. There are 16 residues in the CDR3. J gave up 3 bases and V 4 bases, and 10 bases lay outside the gene matches. The V gene's germline CDR1 is SGHTS and CDR2 YDEGEE. All of the isolated RNA was reverse transcribed, so expressed TCRB transcripts were sequenced. Method: immunoSEQ multiplex PCR; TCRdb's copy keeps in-frame clones and lacks some. The table records roughly 400,000 clones, 9.6% of them present only once. The specimen was central memory CD4+ T cells from blood. The TCR originated in a man younger than 40 with type 1 diabetes. The chain combines TRBV5-8 with TRBJ1-2; 9 bases align to TRBD1. CDR3 region: CASSNGQGIPYYGYTF. Here the CDR3 DNA reads TGTGCCAGCAGCAATGGACAGGGGATCCCTTACTATGGCTACACCTTC.